What follows is one TCR beta chain and its context. The antigen is undetermined. Data came from immunoSEQ multiplex PCR; TCRdb stores just in-frame clones and leaves some out. In the table there are 6,400 or so clones, roughly 80% of which are singletons. Germline V gene data show CDR1 as SGHNT and CDR2 as YYREEE (reference sequence). The CDR3 covers 14 residues. The V end was cut by 4 bases, the J end by 2 bases, with 12 bases between. The sample is drawn from a study of immune cell composition in non-small cell lung cancer. General study results and limits: Lung squamous cell carcinoma tumours had significantly higher top 10 clone scores and productive clonality than lung adenocarcinoma. Squamous carcinomas (about 75%) more often had tumour-associated clones >0.5% than adenocarcinomas (33%).

The TCR comes from a human donor with non-small cell lung cancer. Material: lung tumor tissue. V is TRBV5-4 and J is TRBJ2-5, with D maybe TRBD1 (6 bases). DNA of the CDR3: TGTGCCAGCAGCGCAGACAGGAGGCAAGAGACCCAGTACTTC. It translates to CASSADRRQETQYF.